This TCR beta chain was sequenced in a study of shared T cell receptors in the human thymus. The CDR3 spans 12 residues. Deletions cut 5 bases from V and 6 bases from J, with 10 bases between. The germline CDR1 and CDR2 sequences are LGHNA and YSLEER. The data were produced by immunoSEQ multiplex PCR, yet TCRdb's version contains in-frame clones alone and is incomplete. The sample comprises 600,000 or so clones, about 87% of which are singletons, and 0.0094% rests with the top ten. A further study also used this sample, focusing on human thymus T cells. As that report states: From resections taken during corrective heart surgery, the thymus tissue was obtained. Gene usage for V and J segments appeared biased in thymic and blood repertoires. Related work found strong thymic repertoire overlap between unrelated individuals.

The sequencing sample was made of thymocytes. The V and J genes are TRBV4-3 and TRBJ1-1; D may be TRBD1 (5 bases). The sequence was obtained from a boy under two years old with a congenital heart defect. DNA for the CDR3: TGCGCCAGCAGCGTAGAAGGGGCTGAAGCTTTCTTT. This encodes CASSVEGAEAFF.